These 30 T cell receptor beta chains came from one sample sequenced in a study of T cell responses to AZD1222 COVID-19 vaccine. Produced via immunoSEQ multiplex PCR; TCRdb's table is partial and in-frame only. The table has about 67,000 clones, roughly four fifths seen once. Sequencing was performed on peripheral blood, taken 28 days after the second AZD1222 dose. These TCRs come from an adult who received the AZD1222 COVID-19 vaccine.

This clone was observed a few times. The V and J genes are TRBV6-2 or TRBV6-3 and TRBJ1-6; D gene uncertain. The CDR3 has 16 amino acids. Germline assignment: CDR1 MNHEY and CDR2 SVGEGT. Deletions cut 0 bases from V and 9 bases from J, with 15 bases between. The CDR3 DNA reads as TGTGCCAGCAGTTACTCAGGTCTCACGACTGGTTCACCCCTCCACTTT. It translates to CASSYSGLTTGSPLHF.

In this sample, this clone turned up a few times. The CDR3 sequence is CASKEGANTEAFF. The CDR3 region has the DNA TGTGCCAGTAAAGAGGGCGCAAACACTGAAGCTTTCTTT. The rearrangement links TRBV19 to TRBJ1-1; D gene uncertain. This CDR3 spans 13 amino acids. Germline assignment: CDR1 LNHDA and CDR2 SQIVND (reference sequence). Between the trimmed V and J ends, which lost 7 bases and 2 bases, there was a span of 11 bases.

This clone has only one observation. The rearrangement uses TRBV11-2 and TRBJ2-1; 9 bases are shared with TRBD2. Germline CDR1 SGHAT, CDR2 FQNNGV. V lost 1 base and J lost 8; bases outside the gene matches: 9. The CDR3 is made up of 16 amino acids. The CDR3 nucleotides are TGTGCCAGCAGCTTAGTAAACAGCGGGGGGATTGATGAGCAGTTCTTC. Translated, it gives CASSLVNSGGIDEQFF.

The CDR3 reads CASSQAFPDSNQPQHF. The DNA of the CDR3 is TGCGCCAGCAGCCAAGCATTTCCGGATAGCAATCAGCCCCAGCATTTT. The chain is built from TRBV4-1 and TRBJ1-5; D not certain. Germline CDR1 MGHRA, CDR2 YSYEKL. V was shortened by 1 base and J by 0 bases, with 10 bases between the two germline ends. The CDR3 sequence is 16 residues long.

This rearrangement joins TRBV4-1 to TRBJ2-3; TRBD1 agrees at 7 bases. Trimming removed 2 bases from V and 2 bases from J; junction bases left unmatched: 13. CDR1 and CDR2 from the germline V gene are MGHRA and YSYEKL. The CDR3 runs 18 residues. The CDR3 coding sequence is TGCGCCAGCAGCCAATATTTGGCCCGACAGGGAGACACAGATACGCAGTATTTT. Translated: CASSQYLARQGDTDTQYF.

V gene TRBV6-5 combines with J gene TRBJ1-1, with D uncertain. Trimming stripped 2 bases from V and 12 bases from J, with 22 bases between. Germline CDR1 is MNHEY and CDR2 is SVGAGI. CDR3 size: 15 residues. CDR3 sequence (DNA): TGTGCCAGCAGTTACACGCTTAACAGCGGGGAGTCGACTTTCTTT. Amino acid sequence: CASSYTLNSGESTFF.

This clone was recorded a few times. The DNA of the CDR3 is TGCAGCGTTGGGCAGGGGGTTAGCAATCAGCCCCAGCATTTT. It encodes CSVGQGVSNQPQHF. This sequence joins TRBV29-1 and TRBJ1-5; 7 bases agree with TRBD1. Germline V gives CDR1 SQVTM, CDR2 ANQGSEA. This CDR3 spans 14 amino acids. V lost 4 bases to trimming and J lost 0 bases; unmatched junction nucleotides: 3.

This clone was picked up a small number of times. DNA of the CDR3: TGTGCCAGTAGCCCGCTGCGGGGGGGTTCCACAGATACGCAGTATTTT. It codes for CASSPLRGGSTDTQYF. This chain links TRBV19 with TRBJ2-3; the match to TRBD2 covers 9 bases. V was clipped by 6 bases and J by 2 bases; unmatched bases: 9. Germline values: CDR1 LNHDA, CDR2 SQIVND (reference sequence). The CDR3 spans 16 residues.

This clone was seen a single time. The chain carries TRBV30 and TRBJ1-5, with TRBD1 matching 7 bases. Germline loops: CDR1 GTSNPN, CDR2 SVGIG (reference sequence). Losses at the gene ends were 2 bases for V and 4 bases for J; bases not matched to a gene: 8. The CDR3 is made up of 15 amino acids. CDR3: CAWSPPGQQNQPQHF. The DNA of the CDR3 is TGTGCCTGGAGTCCCCCGGGACAGCAAAATCAGCCCCAGCATTTT.

The gene calls are TRBV6-1 and TRBJ1-2; perhaps TRBD1 as D (6 bases). CDR3 size: 13 residues. CDR1 MNHNS and CDR2 SASEGT come from the germline V gene. Deletions cut 7 bases from V and 1 base from J, with 10 bases between. CDR3 sequence reads: CASTPGVNYGYTF. CDR3 coding DNA: TGTGCCAGCACCCCAGGGGTTAACTATGGCTACACCTTC.

The chain uses TRBV4-1 and TRBJ1-2; 9 positions match TRBD1. The CDR3 covers 16 residues. Looked up from germline, CDR1 is MGHRA and CDR2 is YSYEKL. After removal of 5 bases from V and 3 bases from J, the junction contained 10 bases not matched to a gene. The CDR3 coding sequence is TGCGCCAGCAGCGAAGTCTGGACAGGGGCCGACTATGGCTACACCTTC. It yields the protein CASSEVWTGADYGYTF.

V usage is TRBV27 and J usage is TRBJ2-7; TRBD1 matches at 7 bases. CDR1 is MNHEY and CDR2 is SMNVEV in the germline V gene (reference sequence). The CDR3 covers 15 residues. J lost 2 bases, V lost 4 bases, and 8 bases had no gene match. The CDR3 region is CASSSHDRAAYEQYF. Written as DNA, the CDR3 is TGTGCCAGCAGTTCCCACGACAGGGCAGCCTACGAGCAGTACTTC.

This clone was observed a handful of times. The V gene is TRBV25-1, the J gene TRBJ1-5; no reliable D call. This CDR3 region has 13 residues. The V gene's germline CDR1 is MGHDK and CDR2 SYGVNS. Deletions cut 4 bases from V and 5 bases from J, with 9 bases between. The CDR3 DNA is TGTGCCAGCAGTGCTGAGATTTATCAGCCCCAGCATTTT. It codes for CASSAEIYQPQHF.

The chain is built from TRBV28 and TRBJ1-4; 8 bases match TRBD1. CDR1 MDHEN and CDR2 SYDVKM come from the germline V gene. The junction had 13 bases not matched to a gene; V was cut back by 6 bases and J by 7 bases. There are 16 residues in the CDR3. The CDR3 region is CASSLRGPLALEKLFF. CDR3 sequence (DNA): TGTGCCAGCAGCCTCAGGGGGCCCCTGGCACTTGAAAAACTGTTTTTT.

This chain uses TRBV11-1 with TRBJ1-6; D is perhaps TRBD1 (5 bases). Trimming cost V 2 bases and J 8 bases, with 13 bases left between them. From germline, CDR1 is SGHAT and CDR2 FQDESV (reference sequence). The CDR3 loop spans 15 amino acids. The CDR3 region is CASSLSEGAYSPLHF. In DNA form, the CDR3 reads TGTGCCAGCAGCTTAAGTGAAGGGGCGTATTCACCCCTCCACTTT.

This clone turned up a few times. The chain employs TRBV5-4 and TRBJ1-5; 7 nucleotides align to TRBD1. Germline values: CDR1 SGHNT, CDR2 YYREEE (reference sequence). V was clipped by 2 bases and J by 5 bases; unmatched bases: 4. The CDR3 covers 14 residues. The CDR3 nucleotides are TGTGCCAGCAGCTTACAGGGGACTGATCAGCCCCAGCATTTT. It yields the protein CASSLQGTDQPQHF.

V gene TRBV9 combines with J gene TRBJ2-1; 10 positions match TRBD1. The CDR3 runs 14 residues. With V trimmed by 3 bases and J by 5 bases, 2 bases remained unmatched. The germline V gene has CDR1 SGDLS and CDR2 YYNGEE. CDR3 amino acids: CASSEGQGNNEQFF. The CDR3 DNA is TGTGCCAGCAGCGAGGGACAGGGGAACAATGAGCAGTTCTTC.

This clone was counted a single time. The chain employs TRBV6-6 and TRBJ2-1; possibly TRBD1 for D (5 bases). In germline, CDR1 is MNHNY, CDR2 SVGAGI (reference sequence). V lost 6 bases, J lost 8 bases, and 20 bases lay in between. CDR3 size: 15 residues. In DNA form, the CDR3 reads TGTGCCAGCAGCTCACAAGGCCAGGGATGGGATGAGCAGTTCTTC. Translated, it gives CASSSQGQGWDEQFF.

The chain combines TRBV5-1 with TRBJ2-3, with D possibly matching TRBD2 (6 bases). This CDR3 has 16 residues. In germline, CDR1 is SGHRS, CDR2 YFSETQ. Trimming left V 2 bases short and J 6 bases short, with 19 bases between. The DNA for the CDR3 is TGCGCCAGCAGCTTAGATTACGCGGGGCGGAGGGATACGCAGTATTTT. Amino acids: CASSLDYAGRRDTQYF.

This clone was recorded once. The rearrangement uses TRBV5-4 and TRBJ1-2; a possible D gene is TRBD1 (5 bases). Trimming left V 0 bases short and J 7 bases short, with 10 bases between. The CDR3 consists of 13 residues. Germline lookup yields CDR1 SGHNT and CDR2 YYREEE (reference sequence). In DNA form, the CDR3 reads TGTGCCAGCAGCTTGGTGGCAGGGAGTGGCTACACCTTC. Protein: CASSLVAGSGYTF.

This sequence joins TRBV5-4 and TRBJ2-2; either TRBD1 or TRBD2 may supply D (5 bases each). This CDR3 spans 15 amino acids. Germline V CDR1 and CDR2: SGHNT, YYREEE (reference sequence). Trimming stripped 4 bases from V and 1 base from J, with 11 bases between. The CDR3 nucleotides are TGTGCCAGCAGCCCCGGGACGGGGAACACCGGGGAGCTGTTTTTT. Residues: CASSPGTGNTGELFF.

This clone has more than one count but fewer than ten. This rearrangement joins TRBV18 to TRBJ1-6, with D possibly being TRBD1 (6 bases). From germline, CDR1 is KGHSH and CDR2 LQKENI. The V and J ends lost 5 bases and 3 bases respectively, with 17 bases between them. The CDR3 length is 17 residues. CDR3 nucleotide sequence: TGTGCCAGCTCAGCGGGGGGGGCCGGCCTCTATAATTCACCCCTCCACTTT. This sequence encodes CASSAGGAGLYNSPLHF.

This clone has ten or more counts. V gene TRBV6-5 combines with J gene TRBJ2-7; the match to TRBD1 covers 9 bases. Germline CDR1 MNHEY, CDR2 SVGAGI. The CDR3 covers 15 residues. V trimming: 4 bases; J trimming: 3 bases; junction bases outside the gene matches: 7. CDR3 sequence reads: CASSSPTGGGYEQYF. The CDR3 DNA sequence: TGTGCCAGCAGTTCGCCTACAGGGGGCGGCTACGAGCAGTACTTC.

The rearrangement joins TRBV10-2 to TRBJ2-2; D may be TRBD1 or TRBD2 (5 bases each). The V gene's germline CDR1 is WSHSY and CDR2 SAAADI. With 7 bases removed from V and 2 bases from J, the gap between germline ends came to 11 bases. The CDR3 totals 14 residues. In DNA form, the CDR3 reads TGCGCCAGCAAGGCAGGGAGAAACACCGGGGAGCTGTTTTTT. Translating gives CASKAGRNTGELFF.

This chain joins TRBV15 and TRBJ1-4, with no clear D. CDR3 length: 15 residues. V lost 6 bases and J 8 bases, leaving 19 bases between the germline ends. Germline CDR1 and CDR2: LNHNV and YYDKDF (reference sequence). The CDR3 region is CATRDAAVPGEKLFF. As DNA, the CDR3 is TGTGCCACCAGGGACGCAGCGGTGCCGGGGGAAAAACTGTTTTTT.

V and J are TRBV4-2 and TRBJ1-1; a possible D gene is TRBD1 (5 bases). The CDR3 runs 14 residues. Looked up from germline, CDR1 is LGHNA and CDR2 is YNFKEQ. V lost 7 bases and J lost 6, with 18 bases in between. CDR3 sequence reads: CASNPTVGRPEAFF. The CDR3 DNA is TGTGCCAGCAACCCGACAGTGGGCAGACCTGAAGCTTTCTTT.

The chain uses TRBV19 and TRBJ2-2, with D tentatively TRBD1 or TRBD2 (5 bases each). Germline V gene lookup returns CDR1 LNHDA and CDR2 SQIVND (reference sequence). The length of the CDR3 is 15 residues. Trimming removed 7 bases at V and 0 bases at J, with 12 bases between. The CDR3 loop reads CASTLGRSNTGELFF. The CDR3 bases are TGTGCCAGTACCCTGGGACGGTCGAACACCGGGGAGCTGTTTTTT.

This clone has only one observation. The chain links TRBV7-9 to TRBJ2-5; D gene unclear. This CDR3 is built from 13 residues. V gave up 5 bases and J gave up 4 bases, with 11 bases separating them. CDR1 SEHNR and CDR2 FQNEAQ come from the germline V gene (reference sequence). This CDR3 reads CASSPRGGETQYF. The CDR3 region has the DNA TGTGCCAGCAGCCCTAGAGGCGGAGAGACCCAGTACTTC.

This chain connects TRBV12-3 or TRBV12-4 to TRBJ1-6; D gene uncertain. Deletions cut 7 bases from V and 9 bases from J, with 7 bases between. The CDR3 covers 11 residues. CDR3 protein: CASTSGSPLHF. The CDR3 bases are TGTGCCAGCACGTCGGGTTCACCCCTCCACTTT.

The CDR3 spells CASSARQVINQPQHF. The CDR3, as DNA: TGTGCCAGCAGCGCACGACAGGTTATCAATCAGCCCCAGCATTTT. The V and J genes are TRBV7-9 and TRBJ1-5, with D possibly being TRBD1 (6 bases). Germline V CDR1 and CDR2: SEHNR, FQNEAQ (reference sequence). V lost 5 bases and J 3 bases, leaving 14 bases between the germline ends. The CDR3 loop spans 15 amino acids.